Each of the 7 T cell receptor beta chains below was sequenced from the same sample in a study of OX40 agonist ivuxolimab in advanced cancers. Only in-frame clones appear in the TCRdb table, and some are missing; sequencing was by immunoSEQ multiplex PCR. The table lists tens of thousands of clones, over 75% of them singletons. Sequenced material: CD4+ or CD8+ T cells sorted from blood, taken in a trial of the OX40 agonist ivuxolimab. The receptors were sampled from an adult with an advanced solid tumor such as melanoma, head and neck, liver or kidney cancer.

CDR3 DNA: TGTGCCAGCAGTGGCCCACAGGGGGCGGAGGAAGATACGCAGTATTTT. It codes for CASSGPQGAEEDTQYF. This chain connects TRBV2 to TRBJ2-3; 9 bases map to TRBD1. The CDR3 sequence is 16 residues long. The junction had 10 bases not matched to a gene; V was cut back by 4 bases and J by 5 bases. Per the germline V gene, CDR1 is SNHLY and CDR2 is FYNNEI.

The CDR3 sequence is CSVLDESYNEQFF. CDR3 in DNA: TGCAGCGTCCTGGACGAGTCCTACAATGAGCAGTTCTTC. The V call is TRBV29-1, the J call TRBJ2-1, with D hard to call. V dropped 6 bases and J dropped 1 base, with 10 bases sitting between them. The CDR3 has 13 amino acids. From germline, CDR1 is SQVTM and CDR2 ANQGSEA.

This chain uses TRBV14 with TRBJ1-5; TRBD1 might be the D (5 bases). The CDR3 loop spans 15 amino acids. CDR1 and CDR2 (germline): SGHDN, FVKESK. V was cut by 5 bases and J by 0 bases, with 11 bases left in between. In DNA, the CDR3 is TGTGCCAGCAGCTCTCGACAGTATAGCAATCAGCCCCAGCATTTT. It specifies CASSSRQYSNQPQHF.

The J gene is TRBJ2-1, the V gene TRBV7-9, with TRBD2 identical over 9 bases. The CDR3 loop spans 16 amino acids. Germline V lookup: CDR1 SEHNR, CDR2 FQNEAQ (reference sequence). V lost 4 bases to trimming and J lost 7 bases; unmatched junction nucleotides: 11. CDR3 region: CASSSTGALAGNEQFF. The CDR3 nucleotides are TGTGCCAGCAGCTCAACGGGGGCGCTAGCGGGAAATGAGCAGTTCTTC.

As DNA, the CDR3 is TGTGCCAGCTCACCCCCCCCCGCGGAGATTGACTACGAGCAGTACTTC. Translated: CASSPPPAEIDYEQYF. The genes are TRBV18 and TRBJ2-7; D not resolved. V dropped 3 bases and J dropped 3 bases, with 18 bases sitting between them. CDR1 and CDR2 from the germline V gene are KGHSH and LQKENI. The CDR3 has 16 residues.

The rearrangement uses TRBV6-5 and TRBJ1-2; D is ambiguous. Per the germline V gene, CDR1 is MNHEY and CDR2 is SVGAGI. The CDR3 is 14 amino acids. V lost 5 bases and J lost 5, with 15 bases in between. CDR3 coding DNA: TGTGCCAGCAGTAGACCTTCAACAAGTTATGGCTACACCTTC. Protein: CASSRPSTSYGYTF.

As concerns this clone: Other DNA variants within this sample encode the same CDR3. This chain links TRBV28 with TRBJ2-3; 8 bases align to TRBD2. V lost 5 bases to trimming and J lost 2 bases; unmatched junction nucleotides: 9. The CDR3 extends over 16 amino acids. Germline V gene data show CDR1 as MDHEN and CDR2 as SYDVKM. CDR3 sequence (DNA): TGTGCCAGCAGTCCCCCCGGGGGGGCCTACACAGATACGCAGTATTTT. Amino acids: CASSPPGGAYTDTQYF.